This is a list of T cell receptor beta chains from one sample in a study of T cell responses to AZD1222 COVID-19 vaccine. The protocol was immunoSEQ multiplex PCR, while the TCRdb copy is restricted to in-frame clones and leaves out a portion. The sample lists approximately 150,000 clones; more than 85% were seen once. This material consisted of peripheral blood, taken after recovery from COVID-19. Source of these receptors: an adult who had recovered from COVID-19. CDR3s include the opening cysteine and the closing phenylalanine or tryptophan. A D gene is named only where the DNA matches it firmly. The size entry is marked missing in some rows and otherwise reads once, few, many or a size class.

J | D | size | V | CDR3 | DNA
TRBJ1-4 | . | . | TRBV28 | CASSFFPDLATNEKLFF | TGTGCCAGCAGTTTTTTTCCCGACCTTGCAACTAATGAAAAACTGTTTTTT
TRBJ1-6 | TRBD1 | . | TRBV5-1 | CASSGAGTENSPLHF | TGCGCCAGCAGCGGAGCCGGGACAGAGAATTCACCCCTCCACTTT
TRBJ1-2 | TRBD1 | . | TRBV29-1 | CSVDPTGTDSSYGYTF | TGCAGCGTTGACCCAACGGGGACAGATTCTTCCTATGGCTACACCTTC
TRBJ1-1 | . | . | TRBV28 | CASSTGLGGTEAFF | TGTGCCAGCAGCACAGGGCTGGGGGGCACTGAAGCTTTCTTT
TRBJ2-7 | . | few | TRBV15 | CATSRDRGGAYEQYF | TGTGCCACCAGCAGAGATCGAGGCGGGGCCTACGAGCAGTACTTC
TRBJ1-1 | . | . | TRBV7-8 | CASSLDLQLWEPNTEAFF | TGTGCCAGCAGCTTAGATCTCCAGCTCTGGGAGCCGAACACTGAAGCTTTCTTT
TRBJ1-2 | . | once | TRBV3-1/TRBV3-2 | CASSLEQGTNGYTF | TGTGCCAGCAGCCTGGAACAGGGCACAAATGGCTACACCTTC
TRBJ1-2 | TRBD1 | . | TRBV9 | CASSVADRAGYTF | TGTGCCAGCAGCGTAGCTGACAGGGCCGGCTACACCTTC
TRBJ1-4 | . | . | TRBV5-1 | CASSPQKLNEKLFF | TGCGCCAGCAGTCCTCAGAAACTTAATGAAAAACTGTTTTTT
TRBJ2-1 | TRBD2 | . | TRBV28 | CASSSRPLAGRGNEQFF | TGTGCCAGCAGCAGCCGCCCACTAGCGGGGAGGGGGAATGAGCAGTTCTTC
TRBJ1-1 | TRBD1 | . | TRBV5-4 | CASSALDRDTEAFF | TGTGCCAGCAGCGCTCTTGACAGGGATACTGAAGCTTTCTTT
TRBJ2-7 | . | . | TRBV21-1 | CASSKALGTSGSPYEQYF | TGTGCCAGCAGCAAAGCACTCGGGACTAGCGGGAGTCCCTACGAGCAGTACTTC
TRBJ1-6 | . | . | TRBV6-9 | CASSETADSPLHF | TGTGCCAGCAGCGAGACGGCTGATTCACCCCTCCACTTT
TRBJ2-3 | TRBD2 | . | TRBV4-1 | CASSPLTSGSADTQYF | TGCGCCAGCAGCCCCTTAACTAGCGGGAGTGCAGATACGCAGTATTTT
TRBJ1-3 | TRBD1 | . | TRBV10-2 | CASSESHGDRLGSGNTIYF | TGCGCCAGCAGTGAGTCGCATGGGGACAGGCTTGGCTCTGGAAACACCATATATTTT
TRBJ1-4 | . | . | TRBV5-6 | CASSLQGREEKLFF | TGTGCCAGCAGCTTGCAGGGGAGAGAGGAAAAACTGTTTTTT
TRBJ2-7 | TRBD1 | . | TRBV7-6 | CASSLYGQGETYEQYF | TGTGCCAGCAGCTTATACGGACAGGGTGAAACCTACGAGCAGTACTTC
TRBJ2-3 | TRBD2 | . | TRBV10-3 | CATSPGLAGNTDTQYF | TGTGCCACCAGCCCGGGACTAGCGGGAAACACAGATACGCAGTATTTT
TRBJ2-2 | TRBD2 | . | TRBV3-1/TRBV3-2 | CASSLLGLAHTGELFF | TGTGCCAGCAGCCTCCTGGGACTAGCTCACACCGGGGAGCTGTTTTTT
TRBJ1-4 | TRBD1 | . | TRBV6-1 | CASSLQGQGPEKLFF | TGTGCCAGCAGTCTCCAGGGACAGGGGCCTGAAAAACTGTTTTTT
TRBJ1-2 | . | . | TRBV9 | CASSALPWGPLDYTF | TGTGCCAGCAGCGCCCTACCCTGGGGACCTCTTGACTACACCTTC
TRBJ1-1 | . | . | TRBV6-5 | CASLRAGGTEAFF | TGTGCCAGCCTTAGGGCTGGGGGCACTGAAGCTTTCTTT
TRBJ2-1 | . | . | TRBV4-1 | CASSQGVSAGSSYNEQFF | TGCGCCAGCAGCCAAGGTGTTTCCGCGGGATCCTCCTACAATGAGCAGTTCTTC
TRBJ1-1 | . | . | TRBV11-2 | CASRPEGYTEAFF | TGTGCCAGCAGACCGGAGGGGTACACTGAAGCTTTCTTT
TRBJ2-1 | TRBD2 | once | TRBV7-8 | CASSPSIAGGLSSYNEQFF | TGTGCCAGCAGCCCGAGTATAGCGGGAGGATTGAGCTCCTACAATGAGCAGTTCTTC
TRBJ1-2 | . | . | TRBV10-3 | CAISEAEGSNYGYTF | TGTGCCATCAGTGAGGCAGAGGGTTCTAACTATGGCTACACCTTC
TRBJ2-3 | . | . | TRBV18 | CASSPGADTQYF | TGTGCCAGCTCACCAGGTGCAGATACGCAGTATTTT
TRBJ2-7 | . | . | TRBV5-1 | CASSLNRYEQYF | TGCGCCAGCAGCTTAAACAGATACGAGCAGTACTTC
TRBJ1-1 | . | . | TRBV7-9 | CASSLGSTPWETEAFF | TGTGCCAGCAGCTTAGGGTCGACACCCTGGGAGACTGAAGCTTTCTTT
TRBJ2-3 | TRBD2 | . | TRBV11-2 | CASSFEWAGGDTQYF | TGTGCCAGCAGCTTTGAGTGGGCGGGAGGAGATACGCAGTATTTT
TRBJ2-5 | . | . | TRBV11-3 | CASSLTGPQETQYF | TGTGCCAGCAGCTTAACGGGGCCGCAAGAGACCCAGTACTTC
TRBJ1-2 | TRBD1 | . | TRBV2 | CASQREGAGGYTF | TGTGCCAGCCAACGCGAGGGGGCCGGGGGCTACACCTTC
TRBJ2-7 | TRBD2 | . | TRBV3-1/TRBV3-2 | CASSQREGAYEQYF | TGTGCCAGCAGCCAGCGGGAGGGGGCCTACGAGCAGTACTTC
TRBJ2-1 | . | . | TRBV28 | CARVRQGGYNEQFF | TGTGCCAGAGTCAGGCAGGGGGGTTACAATGAGCAGTTCTTC
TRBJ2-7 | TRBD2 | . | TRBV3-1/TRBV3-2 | CASSPQTSGSYEQYF | TGTGCCAGCAGCCCTCAGACTAGCGGGAGTTACGAGCAGTACTTC
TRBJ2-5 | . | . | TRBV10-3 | CAISESTQGWETQYF | TGTGCCATCAGTGAGTCAACGCAGGGATGGGAGACCCAGTACTTC
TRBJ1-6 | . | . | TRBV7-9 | CASSHSRVNSPLHF | TGTGCCAGCAGCCACAGTCGCGTTAATTCACCCCTCCACTTT
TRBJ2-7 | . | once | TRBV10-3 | CAIRRDSVSYEQYF | TGTGCCATCAGGCGGGACAGCGTCTCCTACGAGCAGTACTTC
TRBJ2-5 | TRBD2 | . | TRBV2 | CASSPTRGLAGSETQYF | TGTGCCAGCAGCCCAACTCGAGGACTAGCGGGAAGCGAGACCCAGTACTTC
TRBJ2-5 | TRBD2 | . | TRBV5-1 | CASAFGGGETQYF | TGCGCCAGCGCCTTCGGGGGAGGGGAGACCCAGTACTTC
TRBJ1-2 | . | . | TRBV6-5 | CASRPLTGLSYTF | TGTGCCAGCAGACCCCTGACAGGTCTAAGCTACACCTTC
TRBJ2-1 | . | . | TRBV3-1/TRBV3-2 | CASSQTGATIWDEQFF | TGTGCCAGCAGCCAAACGGGGGCTACTATTTGGGATGAGCAGTTCTTC
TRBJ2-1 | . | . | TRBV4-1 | CASSQIAASTYNEQFF | TGCGCCAGCAGCCAAATAGCTGCTAGCACCTACAATGAGCAGTTCTTC
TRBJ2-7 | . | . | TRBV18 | CASSTGYEQYF | TGTGCCAGCTCAACCGGGTACGAGCAGTACTTC